This T cell receptor beta chain appears in the sequencing data of a study of blood T cell repertoires in COVID-19. Study-wide context: The United States, Italy and Spain supplied acute and convalescent COVID-19 samples. The analysed material was cDNA or gDNA that came from T cells, B-cell-depleted T cells, or PBMCs.

In its sample, this clone was seen once. Germline CDR1 SGHRS, CDR2 YFSETQ. The CDR3 spans 17 residues. V trimming: 2 bases; J trimming: 4 bases; junction bases outside the gene matches: 6. In the original processing: Counts of nucleated cells, estimated from reference gene primer amplification, were obtained. Clones were sequenced by immunoSEQ multiplex PCR, and TCRdb holds only the in-frame ones, with some missing. Clonal size and the V and J genes are those of that table, whereas D and trimming came from the DNA. Of approximately 250,000 clones listed, about 85% are singletons. The TCR originated in a young man with active or convalescent COVID-19. Sequenced: peripheral blood. The gene calls are TRBV5-1 and TRBJ2-2; 12 nucleotides align to TRBD2. The CDR3 DNA reads TGCGCCAGCAGCTTCCCTAGCGGGGGGGTGAGCACCGGGGAGCTGTTTTTT. This sequence encodes CASSFPSGGVSTGELFF.